A single sample gave rise to the 13 T cell receptor beta chains below, sequenced in a study of shared clonotypes between healthy human individuals. The table came from immunoSEQ multiplex PCR; TCRdb's copy has only in-frame clones and leaves some out. The table shows around 2,000,000 clones, with roughly 95% occurring only once. It was CD45RO-negative cells, positively selected for CCR7, that made up naive CD8 cells, with terminally differentiated effector memory CD45RA+ cells excluded. Sample: naive CD8+ T cells sorted from blood. These receptors originate from a man younger than 35 in good health.

With regard to this clone: Other DNA sequences in the same sample also yield this CDR3. DNA for the CDR3: TGTGCCAGCAGCTTGGGCCTAGGGGAGACCTACGAGCAGTACTTC. Its protein product is CASSLGLGETYEQYF. This chain uses TRBV5-4 with TRBJ2-7; D tentatively fits TRBD1 or TRBD2 (5 bases each). The CDR3 spans 15 residues. CDR1 is SGHNT and CDR2 is YYREEE in the germline V gene (reference sequence). Trimming removed 0 bases from V and 2 bases from J, with 12 bases in between.

V is TRBV27 and J is TRBJ2-7; D unclear. This CDR3 spans 17 amino acids. Germline V gives CDR1 MNHEY, CDR2 SMNVEV (reference sequence). V shed 2 bases and J shed 6 bases, with 23 bases lying between them. CDR3 sequence: CASSLIFPSGSGGEQYF. DNA for the CDR3: TGTGCCAGCAGTTTAATATTTCCTTCTGGGTCGGGCGGCGAGCAGTACTTC.

This chain joins TRBV5-4 and TRBJ2-7; D gene ambiguous. There are 13 residues in the CDR3. Looked up from germline, CDR1 is SGHNT and CDR2 is YYREEE (reference sequence). The V gene lost 0 bases and the J gene lost 6 bases, with 10 bases spanning the gap. CDR3 sequence: CASSLDYLGEQYF. In DNA, the CDR3 is TGTGCCAGCAGCTTGGACTATCTGGGCGAGCAGTACTTC. Full variable domain (missing parts from reference TRBV5-4 and TRBJ2-7): ETGVTQSPTHLIKTRGQQVTLRCSSQSGHNTVSWYQQALGQGPQFIFQYYREEENGRGNFPPRFSGLQFPNYSSELNVNALELDDSALYLCASSLDYLGEQYFGPGTRLTVT.

Remarks on this clone: Distinct nucleotide sequences in the sample also encode this CDR3. The chain employs TRBV5-1 and TRBJ2-7, with no clear D. The CDR3 sequence is 13 residues long. Trimming removed 4 bases at V and 4 bases at J, with 12 bases between. Germline CDR1 is SGHRS and CDR2 is YFSETQ. The CDR3 loop is CASSQGTGYEQYF. CDR3 sequence (DNA): TGCGCCAGCAGCCAAGGAACGGGTTACGAGCAGTACTTC.

This clone was counted a single time. The chain uses TRBV7-9 and TRBJ2-3, with D possibly TRBD2 on 6 matching bases. The CDR3 has 17 residues. Germline-derived CDR1 and CDR2 are SEHNR and FQNEAQ (reference sequence). V lost 5 bases and J lost 5, with 23 bases in between. DNA for the CDR3: TGTGCCAGCAGCCGGCTGGGGGGTCAGGCGAGGGGAGATACGCAGTATTTT. This translates into CASSRLGGQARGDTQYF.

This CDR3 is CASSLSPQATNEKLFF. DNA for the CDR3: TGCGCCAGCAGTCTAAGCCCCCAGGCAACTAATGAAAAACTGTTTTTT. V gene TRBV4-1 combines with J gene TRBJ1-4; D not certain. Trimming removed 6 bases from V and 0 bases from J, with 14 bases in between. Germline V lookup: CDR1 MGHRA, CDR2 YSYEKL. The CDR3 runs to 16 residues.

This chain links TRBV27 with TRBJ1-5, with 7 bases aligning to TRBD1. Germline CDR1 MNHEY, CDR2 SMNVEV (reference sequence). V trimming: 3 bases; J trimming: 6 bases; junction bases outside the gene matches: 5. CDR3 length: 14 residues. The CDR3 DNA reads TGTGCCAGCAGTTTTCGGGACAGTAGTCAGCCCCAGCATTTT. Residues: CASSFRDSSQPQHF.

The rearrangement uses TRBV4-1 and TRBJ1-4; a possible D gene is TRBD1 (6 bases). Germline CDR1 is MGHRA and CDR2 is YSYEKL. The CDR3 runs to 15 residues. The germline V and J ends were trimmed by 4 bases and 2 bases, with 11 bases remaining between them. The CDR3 loop reads CASSPGTLTNEKLFF. DNA for the CDR3: TGCGCCAGCAGCCCCGGGACACTTACTAATGAAAAACTGTTTTTT.

The chain links TRBV6-1 to TRBJ2-7; TRBD1 aligns across 10 bases. Germline loops: CDR1 MNHNS, CDR2 SASEGT. Germline trimming cut 5 bases from V and 3 bases from J; bases unmatched to any gene: 4. This CDR3 has 14 amino acids. For the CDR3, the DNA is TGTGCCAGCAGTAGGGGACAGGGGCACTACGAGCAGTACTTC. This codes for CASSRGQGHYEQYF.

CDR3 in amino acids: CSVGTPYTVGDYGYTF. The DNA of the CDR3 is TGCAGCGTTGGAACCCCGTATACCGTGGGGGACTATGGCTACACCTTC. V gene TRBV29-1 combines with J gene TRBJ1-2; perhaps TRBD1 as D (5 bases). CDR3 length equals 16 residues. V was clipped by 4 bases and J by 3 bases, with 21 bases between them. Germline-derived CDR1 and CDR2 are SQVTM and ANQGSEA.

CDR3 sequence: CASSPLGLAGNVDTQYF. In DNA, the CDR3 is TGTGCCAGCAGCCCCCTGGGACTAGCGGGTAACGTAGATACGCAGTATTTT. This chain uses TRBV9 with TRBJ2-3; 12 positions agree with TRBD2. Germline V CDR1 and CDR2: SGDLS, YYNGEE. The CDR3 has 17 amino acids. The V and J ends lost 4 bases and 5 bases, in that order; junction bases with no gene match: 11.

V and J are TRBV15 and TRBJ2-5, with D possibly being TRBD1 or TRBD2 (5 bases each). V shed 3 bases and J shed 1 base, with 15 bases lying between them. The CDR3 is 16 residues long. Germline V gene sequence: CDR1 LNHNV, CDR2 YYDKDF (reference sequence). The CDR3 nucleotides read TGTGCCACCAGCAGGGCCGGGACCCATAGCCAAGAGACCCAGTACTTC. It specifies CATSRAGTHSQETQYF.

The chain couples TRBV19 to TRBJ1-1; the D gene is possibly TRBD1 (5 bases). The germline V and J ends were trimmed by 5 bases and 5 bases, with 9 bases remaining between them. CDR1 LNHDA and CDR2 SQIVND come from the germline V gene (reference sequence). The CDR3 has 12 residues. The CDR3 DNA is TGTGCCAGTAGTGGGGGGTGGACTGAAGCTTTCTTT. This sequence encodes CASSGGWTEAFF.